One sample yielded the 26 T cell receptor beta chains listed below, sequenced in a study of glioma-infiltrating T cells after dendritic cell vaccination. Clones were sequenced by immunoSEQ multiplex PCR, and TCRdb holds only the in-frame ones, with some missing. The sample consists of about 73,000 clones, over 70% of them appearing once. The material was blood, obtained before dendritic cell vaccination. The receptors here all came from a human donor with glioblastoma.

This clone has a single count. This chain links TRBV5-4 with TRBJ1-4; unclear D gene. CDR1 is SGHNT, CDR2 YYREEE, per germline (reference sequence). This CDR3 is 15 amino acids long. V dropped 0 bases and J dropped 2 bases, with 8 bases sitting between them. This chain's CDR3 is CASSLVGETNEKLFF. CDR3 in DNA: TGTGCCAGCAGCTTGGTTGGGGAGACTAATGAAAAACTGTTTTTT.

This chain links TRBV6-6 with TRBJ1-2; 7 bases line up with TRBD1. CDR3 length: 15 amino acids. Germline V gene data show CDR1 as MNHNY and CDR2 as SVGAGI (reference sequence). Losses at the gene ends were 6 bases for V and 0 bases for J; bases not matched to a gene: 7. DNA of the CDR3: TGTGCCAGCAGAACCAGGGACAGTTCTAACTATGGCTACACCTTC. It specifies CASRTRDSSNYGYTF.

This clone was detected once. The chain uses TRBV5-5 and TRBJ1-1; TRBD1 might be the D (5 bases). Trimming took 0 bases from V and 2 from J, leaving 11 bases between them. Germline CDR1 is SGHKS and CDR2 is YYEKEE (reference sequence). This CDR3 has 15 amino acids. CDR3 in amino acids: CASSLGWGDNTEAFF. The CDR3 bases are TGTGCCAGCAGCTTGGGGTGGGGGGATAACACTGAAGCTTTCTTT.

This clone showed up just a few times. This chain joins TRBV5-1 and TRBJ1-4, with 11 bases lining up with TRBD1. Germline trimming cut 4 bases from V and 5 bases from J; bases unmatched to any gene: 4. The CDR3 length is 15 residues. Germline V gene sequence: CDR1 SGHRS, CDR2 YFSETQ. The CDR3 DNA reads TGCGCCAGCAGCCCCCGGGACAGGGGGAATGAAAAACTGTTTTTT. This gives the protein CASSPRDRGNEKLFF.

This chain connects TRBV7-3 to TRBJ2-5; the D is unclear. Germline V gene data show CDR1 as SGHTA and CDR2 as FQGTGA. The V end lost 5 bases, the J end lost 7 bases, and 14 bases lay between the germline ends. The CDR3 covers 13 residues. The CDR3 nucleotides read TGTGCCAGCAGCGATTTGGCCGGCGGGACCCAGTACTTC. It specifies CASSDLAGGTQYF.

The chain is built from TRBV5-1 and TRBJ1-2, with 9 bases lining up with TRBD1. V dropped 3 bases and J dropped 1; count of bases not matched to a gene: 7. CDR3 length equals 16 residues. The V gene's germline CDR1 is SGHRS and CDR2 YFSETQ. In DNA, the CDR3 is TGCGCCAGCAGCTCGGACAGGGGCGCTATTAACTATGGCTACACCTTC. This translates into CASSSDRGAINYGYTF.

CDR3 bases: TGTGCCAGCAGCTTAGTCGCAGGGTACAACACTGAAGCTTTCTTT. Encoded protein: CASSLVAGYNTEAFF. The chain is built from TRBV7-9 and TRBJ1-1; a weak D match, TRBD1 (5 bases). The CDR3 runs to 15 residues. The V end was cut by 1 base, the J end by 2 bases, with 11 bases between. Germline assignment: CDR1 SEHNR and CDR2 FQNEAQ (reference sequence).

J is TRBJ2-4 and V is TRBV4-2; 7 bases are shared with TRBD2. V lost 0 bases, J lost 9 bases, and 17 bases stayed unmatched. Germline CDR1 and CDR2: LGHNA and YNFKEQ. This CDR3 region has 18 residues. CDR3 in DNA: TGTGCCAGCAGCCAAGATGTCTCTCGCGCGGGAGCGCTCAGCATTCAGTACTTC. This sequence encodes CASSQDVSRAGALSIQYF.

This chain uses TRBV10-1 with TRBJ1-5; 10 bases match TRBD1. The germline CDR1 and CDR2 sequences are WNHNN and SYGVQD (reference sequence). The CDR3 has 16 residues. V shed 3 bases and J 2 bases; nucleotides not matched to a gene: 4. The CDR3 is CASSEAGTGGNQPQHF. The CDR3 DNA is TGCGCCAGCAGTGAAGCCGGGACAGGGGGCAATCAGCCCCAGCATTTT.

The V and J genes are TRBV10-1 and TRBJ2-7; 12 positions match TRBD1. Trimming took 4 bases from V and 0 from J; bases not matched to a gene: 16. Germline CDR1 and CDR2: WNHNN and SYGVQD (reference sequence). The CDR3 runs to 20 residues. The CDR3 bases are TGCGCCAGCAGTGCGGGACAGGGGGCTAGTCGGTCGATAAGCTCCTACGAGCAGTACGTC. Its protein is CASSAGQGASRSISSYEQYV.

This clone was recorded a few times. The V gene is TRBV19, the J gene TRBJ1-1; 9 bases line up with TRBD1. The CDR3 extends over 16 amino acids. V shed 5 bases, J shed 3 bases, and the junction held 10 bases outside the gene matches. Germline lookup yields CDR1 LNHDA and CDR2 SQIVND (reference sequence). The CDR3 is CASSLGTGWRDTEAFF. In nucleotides, the CDR3 is TGTGCCAGTAGTTTAGGGACAGGGTGGAGAGACACTGAAGCTTTCTTT.

The gene calls are TRBV11-3 and TRBJ2-2; maybe TRBD2 (5 bases). Per the germline V gene, CDR1 is SGHNT and CDR2 is YENEEA. This CDR3 comprises 15 residues. The V and J ends lost 1 base and 5 bases respectively, with 11 bases between them. The chain's CDR3 is CASSLGGSWTGELFF. CDR3 sequence (DNA): TGTGCCAGCAGCTTAGGAGGGAGTTGGACCGGGGAGCTGTTTTTT.

In DNA form, the CDR3 reads TGTGCCAGCACTAGGACAGGGTTGTACGAGCAGTACTTC. Residues: CASTRTGLYEQYF. The chain recombines TRBV6-1 with TRBJ2-7, with TRBD1 matching over 8 bases. The CDR3 runs to 13 residues. V was clipped by 7 bases and J by 4 bases; unmatched bases: 6. Germline loops: CDR1 MNHNS, CDR2 SASEGT.

The chain has TRBV14 and TRBJ2-1, with 9 bases aligning to TRBD2. Germline V gene data show CDR1 as SGHDN and CDR2 as FVKESK. V shed 6 bases, J shed 8 bases, and the junction held 14 bases outside the gene matches. The CDR3 has 16 amino acids. The DNA of the CDR3 is TGTGCCAGCAGTCTGCCGAGGGCGGGAGGGATGGATGAGCAGTTCTTC. Its protein product is CASSLPRAGGMDEQFF.

V and J are TRBV6-1 and TRBJ1-2, with TRBD1 matching 8 bases. CDR1 is MNHNS and CDR2 is SASEGT in the germline V gene. The trim removed 3 bases at V and 7 bases at J, leaving 4 bases unmatched. This CDR3 is built from 13 residues. CDR3 in amino acids: CASSETGALGYTF. CDR3 coding DNA: TGTGCCAGCAGTGAGACAGGGGCCCTTGGCTACACCTTC.

This rearrangement joins TRBV9 to TRBJ2-1, with D possibly TRBD2 on 6 matching bases. V was trimmed by 0 bases and J by 3 bases, leaving 13 bases between them. CDR3 size: 16 residues. CDR1 is SGDLS, CDR2 YYNGEE, per germline. The CDR3: CASSVAGDFIYNEQFF. CDR3 DNA: TGTGCCAGCAGCGTAGCTGGGGACTTTATCTACAATGAGCAGTTCTTC.

Only one count was recorded for this clone. The rearrangement uses TRBV7-8 and TRBJ1-1; TRBD1 agrees at 7 bases. Unmatched junction bases numbered 15, after V lost 8 bases and J lost 0 bases. This CDR3 has 17 residues. Germline V gene sequence: CDR1 SGHVS, CDR2 FQNEAQ. The CDR3 DNA follows: TGTGCCAGCCATAAATCAATGATACAGGGGATGAACACTGAAGCTTTCTTT. It is translated as CASHKSMIQGMNTEAFF.

A note on this clone: The junction departs from the called germline gene at one end, perhaps through a read error. This chain uses TRBV6-4 with TRBJ2-3, with D perhaps matching TRBD1 (5 bases). The CDR3 consists of 15 residues. CDR1 and CDR2 (germline): MRHNA, SNTAGT. This CDR3 is CASSYSGAVTDTQYF. The CDR3 DNA follows: TGTGCCAGCAGTTACTCTGGGGCTGTAACAGATACGCAGTATTTT.

V usage is TRBV7-8 and J usage is TRBJ2-7; 7 bases align to TRBD2. The CDR3 has 15 amino acids. V was pared by 7 bases and J by 5 bases, with 14 bases of the junction left unmatched. The germline V gene encodes CDR1 SGHVS and CDR2 FQNEAQ. The CDR3 coding sequence is TGTGCCAGCACCCCGACGATGACTAGCCCCCACGAGCAGTACTTC. This sequence encodes CASTPTMTSPHEQYF. Drawing the rest from reference TRBV7-8 and TRBJ2-7, the complete variable domain is GAGVSQSPRYKVAKRGQDVALRCDPISGHVSLFWYQQALGQGPEFLTYFQNEAQLDKSGLPSDRFFAERPEGSVSTLKIQRTQQEDSAVYLCASTPTMTSPHEQYFGPGTRLTVT.

The V and J genes are TRBV10-3 and TRBJ1-1; 8 positions match TRBD1. Germline lookup yields CDR1 ENHRY and CDR2 SYGVKD. V gave up 2 bases and J gave up 5 bases; unmatched junction bases: 7. The CDR3 contains 15 residues. CDR3 sequence (DNA): TGTGCCATCAGTGAGGGACAGGGTCGCCCTACTGAAGCTTTCTTT. It specifies CAISEGQGRPTEAFF.

The chain couples TRBV18 to TRBJ1-2; the D is unclear. V gave up 3 bases and J gave up 8 bases, with 19 bases separating them. CDR1 is KGHSH and CDR2 is LQKENI in the germline V gene. There are 15 residues in the CDR3. The CDR3 region has the DNA TGTGCCAGCTCACCTGAACTAGACCCGCTCAGCGGCTACACCTTC. Residues: CASSPELDPLSGYTF.

This chain links TRBV6-6 with TRBJ1-2; no firm D call. Germline V gives CDR1 MNHNY, CDR2 SVGAGI (reference sequence). Deletions cut 0 bases from V and 4 bases from J, with 9 bases between. The CDR3 covers 14 residues. CDR3 in DNA: TGTGCCAGCAGTTACTCTGAGCTCACCTATGGCTACACCTTC. Protein: CASSYSELTYGYTF.

This chain links TRBV7-2 with TRBJ2-5; TRBD2 is a possible D gene (6 bases). Germline V gives CDR1 SGHTA, CDR2 FQGNSA. The CDR3 length is 13 residues. V lost 0 bases to trimming and J lost 5 bases, with 7 bases between them. DNA of the CDR3: TGTGCCAGCAGCTTAGCGAGCGGGGAGACCCAGTACTTC. Residues: CASSLASGETQYF.

Only one count was recorded for this clone. CDR3 nucleotide sequence: TGTGCCAGCACTCCTGGCTCAGGGGGACATCAGCCCCAGCATTTT. Its protein product is CASTPGSGGHQPQHF. The chain couples TRBV27 to TRBJ1-5; TRBD1 aligns across 7 bases. Germline trimming cut 7 bases from V and 5 bases from J; bases unmatched to any gene: 11. The CDR3 length is 15 residues. Germline V gene lookup returns CDR1 MNHEY and CDR2 SMNVEV (reference sequence).

The V gene is TRBV6-5, the J gene TRBJ2-3; TRBD1 matches at 7 bases. J lost 1 base, V lost 3 bases, and 1 base had no gene match. Germline loops: CDR1 MNHEY, CDR2 SVGAGI. The CDR3 is made up of 14 amino acids. The CDR3 nucleotides read TGTGCCAGCAGTTATCAGGGGGGCACAGATACGCAGTATTTT. Translated, it gives CASSYQGGTDTQYF.

This clone came up once. V and J are TRBV1 and TRBJ2-3; the D call TRBD2 from the table was never checked on the DNA. TRBV1 is classified as a pseudogene. CDR3 length: 19 residues. CDR3 loop: CTSSQGRLADRQSTDTQYF. The CDR3 nucleotides are TGCACCAGCAGCCAAGGACGGCTAGCGGACCGACAAAGCACAGATACGCAGTATTTT.